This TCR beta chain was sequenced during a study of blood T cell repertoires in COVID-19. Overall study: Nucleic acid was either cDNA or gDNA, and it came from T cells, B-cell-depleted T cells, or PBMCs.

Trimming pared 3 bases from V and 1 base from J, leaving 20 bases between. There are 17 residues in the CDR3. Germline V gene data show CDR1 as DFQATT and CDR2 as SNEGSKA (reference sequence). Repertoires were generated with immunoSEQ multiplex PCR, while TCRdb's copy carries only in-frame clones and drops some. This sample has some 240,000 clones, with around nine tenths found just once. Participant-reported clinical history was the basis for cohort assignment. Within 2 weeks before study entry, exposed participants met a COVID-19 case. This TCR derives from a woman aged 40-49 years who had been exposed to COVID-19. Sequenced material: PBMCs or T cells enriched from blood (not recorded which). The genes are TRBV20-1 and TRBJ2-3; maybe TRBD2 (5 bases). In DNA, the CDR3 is TGCAGTGCTAGTTTGACAAAGAGGGCCGATCGCACAGATACGCAGTATTTT. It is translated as CSASLTKRADRTDTQYF.